This T cell receptor beta chain comes out of a study of regulatory T cells in long-lasting Graves disease. Relying on iRepertoire HTBI primers and Arm-PCR of CDR3 regions, the team built TCR beta libraries. TCRdb re-called the multiplex PCR reads with MiXCR, one entry per CDR3 protein. The repertoire consists of 510,000 or so distinct CDR3 sequences, with around 12% occurring once and the leading ten covering about 8.9%. Time point: newly diagnosed GD, antithyroid drugs for less than 3 months. There was RNA extracted from PBMCs, and the TCR library was made from it. The CDR3 length is 17 residues. CDR1 SGHDN and CDR2 FVKESK come from the germline V gene. The J segment lost 3 bases and the V segment lost 2 bases, leaving 12 bases of the junction unmatched. The same data also contributed to another study, on T cells in Graves' hyperthyroidism and ophthalmopathy. Turning to that study: Graves' hyperthyroidism is called stable when ophthalmopathy does not progress within 18 months. Model predictions of ophthalmopathy came a median approximately 6.2 months before onset.

The sequencing used peripheral blood mononuclear cells (PBMCs), collected at new diagnosis, from a patient treated with antithyroid drugs. The chain employs TRBV14 and TRBJ1-1; 7 nucleotides match TRBD1. The receptor's source is a woman in her thirties with Graves disease. The CDR3 protein is CASSQNRGPAGDTEAFF. DNA for the CDR3: TGTGCCAGCAGCCAAAACAGGGGCCCAGCGGGGGACACTGAAGCTTTCTTT.